The 23 T cell receptor beta chains listed next were all sequenced from one sample in a study of T cells in Graves' hyperthyroidism and ophthalmopathy. Amplification yielded TCR beta CDR3 regions, with RNA transcripts as the source. In the first-round RT-PCR of the TCR CDR3, the HTBI primer set was used. TCRdb recomputed calls from the multiplex PCR reads with MiXCR, one row per CDR3 protein. This table has some 620,000 distinct CDR3 sequences, around 15% appearing once. What was sequenced was blood. The receptors derive from a woman between 25 and 40 years old with Graves' hyperthyroidism.

This clonotype was counted a single time. The J gene is TRBJ2-1, the V gene TRBV5-1, with 7 bases identical to TRBD2. V shed 4 bases and J 4 bases; nucleotides not matched to a gene: 11. The CDR3 extends over 16 amino acids. The germline V gene has CDR1 SGHRS and CDR2 YFSETQ. The CDR3 is CASSPWGGRGYNEQFF. CDR3 nucleotide sequence: TGCGCCAGCAGCCCCTGGGGCGGGAGAGGATACAATGAGCAGTTCTTC. Filled out from reference TRBV5-1 and TRBJ2-1, the complete variable domain reads KAGVTQTPRYLIKTRGQQVTLSCSPISGHRSVSWYQQTPGQGLQFLFEYFSETQRNKGNFPGRFSGRQFSNSRSEMNVSTLELGDSALYLCASSPWGGRGYNEQFFGPGTRLTVL.

The chain uses TRBV7-2 and TRBJ2-2; 7 bases are shared with TRBD2. The CDR3 extends over 18 amino acids. V shed 4 bases and J 1 base; nucleotides not matched to a gene: 12. Germline V gene sequence: CDR1 SGHTA, CDR2 FQGNSA. The CDR3 region is CASSYKTGGNLNTGELFF. The CDR3 DNA reads as TGTGCCAGCAGCTATAAAACCGGGGGGAATCTGAACACCGGGGAGCTGTTTTTT.

This clonotype has a count of ten or more. The chain links TRBV12-3 or TRBV12-4 to TRBJ2-1, with 8 bases lining up with TRBD2. Trimming at V came to 5 bases and at J to 7 bases, leaving 19 bases not matched to a gene. The CDR3 is 18 amino acids. This chain's CDR3 is CASSPPRRAAGDGNEQFF. The CDR3 nucleotides read TGTGCCAGCAGTCCCCCCAGGCGAGCAGCGGGAGATGGGAATGAGCAGTTCTTC.

At least ten counts were recorded for this clonotype. The rearrangement uses TRBV25-1 and TRBJ2-3; 7 bases fit TRBD2. Germline CDR1 MGHDK, CDR2 SYGVNS. CDR3 length: 17 residues. The V and J ends lost 3 bases and 4 bases, in that order; junction bases with no gene match: 13. The CDR3 sequence is CASSDSWREQRADTQYF. In DNA form, the CDR3 reads TGTGCCAGCAGTGACTCATGGCGGGAGCAGCGGGCAGATACGCAGTATTTT.

V usage is TRBV9 and J usage is TRBJ2-2, with 9 bases matching TRBD2. CDR1 SGDLS and CDR2 YYNGEE come from the germline V gene. Losses at the gene ends were 0 bases for V and 7 bases for J; bases not matched to a gene: 7. CDR3 size: 16 residues. The CDR3, as DNA: TGTGCCAGCAGCGTAGATAGCGGGAGTGAGAGCGGGGAGCTGTTTTTT. Amino acid sequence: CASSVDSGSESGELFF.

There are many counts of this clonotype. The chain combines TRBV6-1 with TRBJ2-7, with D uncertain. The CDR3 has 14 amino acids. Germline V CDR1 and CDR2: MNHNS, SASEGT. V was cut by 3 bases and J by 4 bases, with 13 bases left in between. The CDR3 DNA sequence: TGTGCCAGCAGTGACCCCCGCGTTGGATACGAGCAGTACTTC. This codes for CASSDPRVGYEQYF.

Notes on this clonotype: A read error may be the cause here, since a much bigger clone is one base away. V usage is TRBV11-2 and J usage is TRBJ2-7, with D possibly matching TRBD1 (6 bases). CDR1 SGHAT and CDR2 FQNNGV come from the germline V gene. The CDR3 contains 14 residues. V was shortened by 5 bases and J by 0 bases, with 11 bases between the two germline ends. In nucleotides, the CDR3 is TGTGCCAGCAGCCACCCAGGGGCCTCCTACGAGCAGTACTTC. Its translation is CASSHPGASYEQYF.

This clonotype was found many times. This chain's CDR3 is CSARARGLRAETQYF. Written as DNA, the CDR3 is TGCAGTGCTAGGGCCCGGGGACTAAGGGCCGAGACCCAGTACTTC. V and J are TRBV20-1 and TRBJ2-5; TRBD2 agrees at 7 bases. The CDR3 has 15 amino acids. CDR1 DFQATT and CDR2 SNEGSKA come from the germline V gene (reference sequence). Germline trimming cut 3 bases from V and 5 bases from J; bases unmatched to any gene: 12.

This clonotype was seen more than once but under ten times. This chain connects TRBV30 to TRBJ2-7; D ambiguous. The V gene lost 3 bases and the J gene lost 0 bases, with 9 bases spanning the gap. Per germline, CDR1 GTSNPN and CDR2 SVGIG (reference sequence). The CDR3 length is 13 residues. The CDR3 reads CAWRRSSSYEQYF. In DNA form, the CDR3 reads TGTGCCTGGAGAAGGTCGAGCTCCTACGAGCAGTACTTC.

This clonotype was recorded at least ten times. The genes are TRBV12-3 or TRBV12-4 and TRBJ1-2; D unresolved. The length of the CDR3 is 14 residues. V lost 5 bases and J 4 bases, leaving 14 bases between the germline ends. This CDR3 reads CASSPGPGGYGYTF. The CDR3 DNA sequence: TGTGCCAGCAGTCCGGGCCCCGGCGGCTATGGCTACACCTTC.

This clonotype was counted many times. This chain uses TRBV28 with TRBJ1-2, with D unclear. The ends were cut back, 3 bases at V and 4 bases at J, with 9 bases in the middle. This CDR3 has 13 residues. CDR1 is MDHEN and CDR2 is SYDVKM in the germline V gene. This CDR3 reads CASSFRRTYGYTF. In nucleotides, the CDR3 is TGTGCCAGCAGTTTTCGGAGGACCTATGGCTACACCTTC.

This clonotype was counted ten times or more. The chain employs TRBV7-9 and TRBJ1-5, with 9 bases aligning to TRBD1. Unmatched junction bases numbered 7, after V lost 4 bases and J lost 6 bases. This CDR3 spans 15 amino acids. Germline V gene lookup returns CDR1 SEHNR and CDR2 FQNEAQ (reference sequence). The CDR3 nucleotides read TGTGCCAGCAGCTGGAGTGGACAGGGGTTTCAGCCCCAGCATTTT. It encodes CASSWSGQGFQPQHF.

This clonotype was recorded many times. This chain uses TRBV6-2 or TRBV6-3 with TRBJ2-1; 7 nucleotides agree with TRBD2. The germline V gene encodes CDR1 MNHEY and CDR2 SVGEGT. This CDR3 is built from 15 residues. J gave up 4 bases and V 0 bases, and 3 bases lay outside the gene matches. CDR3 loop: CASSYSGRAYNEQFF. In DNA, the CDR3 is TGTGCCAGCAGTTACTCGGGGAGGGCTTACAATGAGCAGTTCTTC.

The chain recombines TRBV5-1 with TRBJ1-1, with TRBD1 identical over 7 bases. This CDR3 has 13 residues. Looked up from germline, CDR1 is SGHRS and CDR2 is YFSETQ. V shed 2 bases and J 5 bases; nucleotides not matched to a gene: 3. CDR3 nucleotides: TGCGCCAGCAGCTTAGGGACAGTTACTGAAGCTTTCTTT. Amino acids: CASSLGTVTEAFF.

In this sample, this clonotype turned up many times. The chain links TRBV28 to TRBJ1-5, with D hard to call. Germline V gene data show CDR1 as MDHEN and CDR2 as SYDVKM. V was clipped by 8 bases and J by 9 bases, with 14 bases between them. CDR3 length: 12 amino acids. CDR3 sequence (DNA): TGTGCCAGCTTCGGAGGATTACTGCCCCAGCATTTT. It translates to CASFGGLLPQHF.

Note on this clonotype: This may be a read error: a much more frequent sequence differs by one nucleotide. The rearrangement uses TRBV3-1 and TRBJ2-7; no clear D. TRBJ2-1 matches the DNA end more closely, so the J call is doubtful. Germline-derived CDR1 and CDR2 are LGHDT and YNNKEL (reference sequence). This CDR3 has 14 residues. In DNA, the CDR3 is TGTGCCAGCAGCTTTAGACGGAACTCCTACGAGCAGTTCTTC. Amino acids: CASSFRRNSYEQFF.

This clonotype was detected many times. This chain links TRBV29-1 with TRBJ2-1, with a weak D call TRBD2 (6 bases). V dropped 4 bases and J dropped 2 bases, with 6 bases sitting between them. The germline CDR1 and CDR2 sequences are SQVTM and ANQGSEA. The length of the CDR3 is 12 residues. CDR3 DNA sequence: TGCAGCGTTGGACTAGCCTACAATGAGCAGTTCTTC. Protein: CSVGLAYNEQFF.

The sample holds many counts of this clonotype. The CDR3 DNA reads TGTGCCAGCAGTTTTTACATTCGGCCCCCTTCCTACGAGCAGTACTTC. Translated, it gives CASSFYIRPPSYEQYF. The rearrangement joins TRBV28 to TRBJ2-7; unclear D gene. Per the germline V gene, CDR1 is MDHEN and CDR2 is SYDVKM. The CDR3 is 16 amino acids. V lost 3 bases to trimming and J lost 1 base, with 16 bases between them.

Remarks on this clonotype: A much larger clonotype is one base distant, so this may be a read error. This chain joins TRBV25-1 and TRBJ1-1, with D possibly matching TRBD1 (5 bases). This CDR3 region has 13 residues. Germline V gives CDR1 MGHDK, CDR2 SYGVNS. V gave up 4 bases and J gave up 1 base, with 7 bases separating them. This chain's CDR3 is CASSGQWNTEAFF. In DNA, the CDR3 is TGTGCCAGCAGTGGACAGTGGAACACTGAAGCTTTCTTT.

At least ten counts were recorded for this clonotype. This chain joins TRBV11-2 and TRBJ1-1; 9 bases line up with TRBD1. The germline CDR1 and CDR2 sequences are SGHAT and FQNNGV. Losses at the gene ends were 8 bases for V and 3 bases for J; bases not matched to a gene: 7. The CDR3 covers 14 residues. The chain's CDR3 is CASDPGQGHTEAFF. CDR3 coding DNA: TGTGCCAGCGACCCCGGACAGGGGCACACTGAAGCTTTCTTT.

This clonotype was counted ten times or more. The rearrangement uses TRBV2 and TRBJ1-1, with 10 bases lining up with TRBD1. V dropped 3 bases and J dropped 7; count of bases not matched to a gene: 5. Looked up from germline, CDR1 is SNHLY and CDR2 is FYNNEI. The CDR3 length is 14 residues. CDR3 bases: TGTGCCAGCAGTGAGACCCGGACAGGGGGTGAAGCTTTCTTT. Its protein product is CASSETRTGGEAFF.

In its sample, this clonotype was seen a few times. A junction end diverges from the germline sequence, so it may reflect a read error. The genes are TRBV7-7 and TRBJ2-3; the D is unclear. The CDR3 consists of 14 residues. CDR1 and CDR2 (germline): SSHAT, FNYEAQ (reference sequence). The CDR3 sequence is CASSSGDGTNTQYF. The CDR3 coding sequence is TGTGCTAGCAGCTCAGGCGACGGCACTAATACGCAGTATTTT.

The chain links TRBV13 to TRBJ2-7; the match to TRBD1 covers 7 bases. After removal of 4 bases from V and 4 bases from J, the junction contained 7 bases not matched to a gene. The CDR3 consists of 14 residues. Germline CDR1 is PRHDT and CDR2 is FYEKMQ (reference sequence). The CDR3 nucleotides read TGTGCCAGCAGCTCCGGGACAGTCCATTACGAGCAGTACTTC. As protein: CASSSGTVHYEQYF.